The 26 T cell receptor beta chains in this list originate from one sample, sequenced in a study of shared T cell receptors in the human thymus. Generated by immunoSEQ multiplex PCR, the TCRdb table keeps only in-frame clones and is missing some. The sample records about 380,000 clones, 85% to 95% being singletons. The sequencing input was thymocytes. The origin of the receptors is a human donor.

The chain has TRBV4-2 and TRBJ2-7; D possibly corresponds to TRBD1 (6 bases). Trimming removed 0 bases from V and 0 bases from J, with 9 bases in between. CDR1 and CDR2 from the germline V gene are LGHNA and YNFKEQ. The CDR3 sequence is 15 residues long. The CDR3 loop reads CASSQEGTSSYEQYF. CDR3 bases: TGTGCCAGCAGCCAAGAAGGGACATCCTCCTACGAGCAGTACTTC.

The chain links TRBV4-3 to TRBJ1-2; no definite D call. Trimming removed 0 bases at V and 2 bases at J, with 10 bases between. This CDR3 is 15 amino acids long. Looked up from germline, CDR1 is LGHNA and CDR2 is YSLEER. The DNA for the CDR3 is TGCGCCAGCAGCCAAGAAAAGGGCGGAAACTATGGCTACACCTTC. Translated: CASSQEKGGNYGYTF.

V is TRBV6-5 and J is TRBJ2-7; 10 positions agree with TRBD2. Germline V CDR1 and CDR2: MNHEY, SVGAGI. V was pared by 5 bases and J by 7 bases, with 8 bases of the junction left unmatched. This CDR3 has 14 residues. CDR3 loop: CASSLAGDLWEQYF. In nucleotides, the CDR3 is TGTGCCAGCAGTCTAGCGGGAGATTTGTGGGAGCAGTACTTC.

The chain uses TRBV6-1 and TRBJ2-1, with 8 bases matching TRBD1. J was trimmed by 8 bases and V by 1 base; bases with no gene match: 7. Germline V CDR1 and CDR2: MNHNS, SASEGT. This CDR3 has 15 residues. The CDR3 coding sequence is TGTGCCAGCAGTGAAGACAGGGGGTTCTTGGATGAGCAGTTCTTC. It yields the protein CASSEDRGFLDEQFF.

This chain uses TRBV4-1 with TRBJ1-5; tentatively, D is TRBD1 (5 bases). Germline values: CDR1 MGHRA, CDR2 YSYEKL. This CDR3 region has 15 residues. V lost 4 bases and J 6 bases, leaving 16 bases between the germline ends. CDR3 amino acids: CASSPSGGGPQPQHF. The DNA for the CDR3 is TGCGCCAGCAGCCCCAGTGGGGGAGGTCCTCAGCCCCAGCATTTT.

This clone came up once. The chain carries TRBV7-2 and TRBJ2-5, with a weak D call TRBD2 (5 bases). V was shortened by 5 bases and J by 1 base, with 11 bases between the two germline ends. This CDR3 is 14 amino acids long. CDR1 SGHTA and CDR2 FQGNSA come from the germline V gene. The CDR3 reads CASSDEGFQETQYF. Here the CDR3 DNA reads TGTGCCAGCAGCGACGAGGGATTCCAAGAGACCCAGTACTTC.

V and J are TRBV7-9 and TRBJ2-1, with TRBD2 identical over 11 bases. The germline V gene encodes CDR1 SEHNR and CDR2 FQNEAQ (reference sequence). V shed 6 bases and J 9 bases; nucleotides not matched to a gene: 13. The CDR3 contains 16 residues. The CDR3 coding sequence is TGTGCCAGCAGTCGCACGAGGCTAGCGGGAGGAATTGAGCAGTTCTTC. This sequence encodes CASSRTRLAGGIEQFF.

V and J are TRBV6-1 and TRBJ1-5, with no clear D. From germline, CDR1 is MNHNS and CDR2 SASEGT. Trimming pared 2 bases from V and 4 bases from J, leaving 3 bases between. The CDR3 is made up of 12 amino acids. For the CDR3, the DNA is TGTGCCAGCAGTGAATGGAATCAGCCCCAGCATTTT. Translation: CASSEWNQPQHF.

This chain connects TRBV2 to TRBJ1-1, with a possible D match to TRBD1 (6 bases). Looked up from germline, CDR1 is SNHLY and CDR2 is FYNNEI. Trimming took off 5 bases at V and 6 bases at J, with 19 bases between the two ends. The CDR3 loop spans 15 amino acids. CDR3 protein: CASSSPQQGLSEAFF. CDR3 bases: TGTGCCAGCAGTTCACCACAACAGGGTCTTTCTGAAGCTTTCTTT.

The J gene is TRBJ2-7, the V gene TRBV7-9; 7 bases map to TRBD1. Trimming cost V 5 bases and J 0 bases; bases outside gene matches: 7. CDR3 length: 15 residues. Looked up from germline, CDR1 is SEHNR and CDR2 is FQNEAQ (reference sequence). CDR3 DNA sequence: TGTGCCAGCAGCCAATGGGACAGCCTCTCCTACGAGCAGTACTTC. Its protein is CASSQWDSLSYEQYF.

V is TRBV6-1 and J is TRBJ1-3; D unclear. CDR1 is MNHNS and CDR2 is SASEGT in the germline V gene. This CDR3 has 12 amino acids. V was clipped by 7 bases and J by 2 bases, with 6 bases between them. The CDR3, as DNA: TGTGCCAGCAAACAGCCTGGAAACACCATATATTTT. Translated: CASKQPGNTIYF.

This clone was seen a single time. The chain employs TRBV27 and TRBJ1-2; D is perhaps TRBD1 (5 bases). Trimming took 2 bases from V and 7 from J, leaving 8 bases between them. The CDR3 is 12 amino acids. The germline V gene encodes CDR1 MNHEY and CDR2 SMNVEV (reference sequence). CDR3 in amino acids: CASSLGGVGYTF. CDR3 bases: TGTGCCAGCAGTTTAGGAGGGGTTGGCTACACCTTC.

The chain joins TRBV5-8 to TRBJ1-5; 7 bases are a match to TRBD1. The CDR3 extends over 16 amino acids. After removal of 1 base from V and 5 bases from J, the junction contained 9 bases not matched to a gene. CDR1 is SGHTS, CDR2 YDEGEE, per germline. CDR3 sequence: CASSLSVNRGDQPQHF. The CDR3 coding sequence is TGTGCCAGCAGCTTGTCGGTTAACAGGGGAGATCAGCCCCAGCATTTT.

The V and J genes are TRBV25-1 and TRBJ2-7, with TRBD2 matching over 7 bases. The CDR3 covers 16 residues. The V gene's germline CDR1 is MGHDK and CDR2 SYGVNS. After removal of 5 bases from V and 2 bases from J, the junction contained 12 bases not matched to a gene. The CDR3 region has the DNA TGTGCCAGCAGTCTAATGGGGCGGGGGAACGCCTACGAGCAGTACTTC. Translated: CASSLMGRGNAYEQYF.

In nucleotides, the CDR3 is TGTGCCAGCAGCGCCTCACCCGGGACAGGACAAGAGACCCAGTACTTC. Translated: CASSASPGTGQETQYF. The chain combines TRBV9 with TRBJ2-5; 8 bases are shared with TRBD1. This CDR3 comprises 16 residues. V trimming: 3 bases; J trimming: 2 bases; junction bases outside the gene matches: 9. The germline CDR1 and CDR2 sequences are SGDLS and YYNGEE.

The J gene is TRBJ2-1, the V gene TRBV7-2; 13 bases align to TRBD2. This CDR3 comprises 18 residues. Germline CDR1 is SGHTA and CDR2 is FQGNSA. Trimming cost V 4 bases and J 9 bases; bases outside gene matches: 15. This CDR3 reads CASSSYRNGTSGNLEQFF. In nucleotides, the CDR3 is TGTGCCAGCAGCTCCTACCGAAACGGGACTAGCGGGAATCTTGAGCAGTTCTTC.

The J gene is TRBJ1-1, the V gene TRBV5-4; TRBD1 is a possible D gene (5 bases). Germline V gene sequence: CDR1 SGHNT, CDR2 YYREEE (reference sequence). The CDR3 covers 17 residues. V was shortened by 4 bases and J by 0 bases, with 19 bases between the two germline ends. The DNA of the CDR3 is TGTGCCAGCAGCCAGGGTACGGGTCTCTTTCTGAACACTGAAGCTTTCTTT. It yields the protein CASSQGTGLFLNTEAFF.

The rearrangement joins TRBV28 to TRBJ1-5; tentatively, D is TRBD1 (5 bases). Trimming removed 5 bases at V and 4 bases at J, with 21 bases between. Germline CDR1 is MDHEN and CDR2 is SYDVKM. There are 17 residues in the CDR3. This CDR3 is CASSPIYPVGGNQPQHF. The CDR3 DNA is TGTGCCAGCAGTCCGATATACCCGGTGGGGGGTAATCAGCCCCAGCATTTT.

The chain carries TRBV7-6 and TRBJ1-5, with TRBD1 as a possible D gene (6 bases). The germline V gene has CDR1 SGHVS and CDR2 FNYEAQ. Trimming pared 3 bases from V and 6 bases from J, leaving 24 bases between. The CDR3 is made up of 18 amino acids. The CDR3 reads CASSLRSRQAHYSQPQHF. CDR3 DNA: TGTGCCAGCAGCTTGAGGTCTCGACAGGCGCATTATAGTCAGCCCCAGCATTTT.

The rearrangement uses TRBV29-1 and TRBJ2-7; 9 bases fit TRBD1. CDR1 is SQVTM and CDR2 is ANQGSEA in the germline V gene. V lost 3 bases, J lost 6 bases, and 12 bases stayed unmatched. The CDR3 runs 15 residues. Here the CDR3 reads CSVEDGTGRLGEQYF. CDR3 DNA: TGCAGCGTTGAGGACGGGACAGGGAGGCTTGGCGAGCAGTACTTC.

V usage is TRBV7-9 and J usage is TRBJ2-3; D is undetermined. The V end lost 6 bases, the J end lost 2 bases, and 6 bases lay between the germline ends. The germline gives CDR1 SEHNR, CDR2 FQNEAQ (reference sequence). The CDR3 length is 12 residues. For the CDR3, the DNA is TGTGCCAGCAGGCACACCACAGATACGCAGTATTTT. It encodes CASRHTTDTQYF.

The J gene is TRBJ2-5, the V gene TRBV2; TRBD2 agrees at 7 bases. V trimming: 11 bases; J trimming: 0 bases; junction bases outside the gene matches: 6. CDR1 SNHLY and CDR2 FYNNEI come from the germline V gene. The CDR3 is 13 residues long. The CDR3 sequence is CALGGRDQETQYF. CDR3 nucleotides: TGTGCCTTGGGGGGGAGAGACCAAGAGACCCAGTACTTC.

The rearrangement uses TRBV5-1 and TRBJ2-1; 10 bases align to TRBD2. In germline, CDR1 is SGHRS, CDR2 YFSETQ. V lost 5 bases, J lost 5 bases, and 13 bases stayed unmatched. The CDR3 spans 17 residues. The CDR3 loop is CASSYDLAGVNHNEQFF. The CDR3 coding sequence is TGCGCCAGCAGTTATGACCTAGCGGGAGTGAACCACAATGAGCAGTTCTTC.

CDR3 bases: TGCGCCAGCGGAAAACTAGCGCCATACAATGAGCAGTTCTTC. It codes for CASGKLAPYNEQFF. The rearrangement links TRBV4-1 to TRBJ2-1; 7 nucleotides align to TRBD2. The CDR3 has 14 residues. Germline V CDR1 and CDR2: MGHRA, YSYEKL. V gave up 8 bases and J gave up 4 bases; unmatched junction bases: 8.

The V call is TRBV6-8, the J call TRBJ2-7; the D is unclear. The CDR3 totals 15 residues. From germline, CDR1 is MNHGY and CDR2 SAAAGT. V lost 7 bases to trimming and J lost 2 bases, with 18 bases between them. CDR3 protein: CASTPRHCRTYEQYF. As DNA, the CDR3 is TGTGCCAGCACCCCACGACACTGCAGGACCTACGAGCAGTACTTC.

V is TRBV5-1 and J is TRBJ2-2; D ambiguous. Germline lookup yields CDR1 SGHRS and CDR2 YFSETQ. V was trimmed by 6 bases and J by 4 bases, leaving 19 bases between them. The CDR3 has 16 residues. CDR3 DNA: TGCGCCAGCACGAGAGACTTGACCTTCCGCACCGGGGAGCTGTTTTTT. Its protein is CASTRDLTFRTGELFF.